This T cell receptor beta chain was obtained from a study of blood T cell repertoires in COVID-19. Across the whole study: Acute-phase and convalescent COVID-19 samples originated in the United States, Italy and Spain. From T cells, B-cell-depleted T cells, or PBMCs came the material, which was cDNA or gDNA.

The CDR3 is 15 residues long. The V gene's germline CDR1 is MNHEY and CDR2 SVGEGT. V gave up 6 bases and J gave up 1 base; unmatched junction bases: 6. TCRdb keeps only in-frame clones here, not all; method: immunoSEQ multiplex PCR. The data hold under 100,000 clones, with around 86% observed a single time. This receptor was identified in an older woman with acute or convalescent COVID-19. The sequencing sample was made of peripheral blood. This sequence joins TRBV6-2 or TRBV6-3 and TRBJ1-2, with TRBD1 matching 9 bases. For the CDR3, the DNA is TGTGCCAGCAGCCACCGGGACAGGGTTAACTATGGCTACACCTTC. Amino acid sequence: CASSHRDRVNYGYTF.